This TCR beta chain comes out of a study of blood T cell repertoires in COVID-19. Overall study: Italy, Spain and the United States were the sources of the convalescent and acute COVID-19 samples. T cells, B-cell-depleted T cells, or PBMCs supplied cDNA or gDNA.

The assay was immunoSEQ multiplex PCR, and TCRdb's table has in-frame clones only and misses some. This sample has 350,000 to 550,000 clones, with 75% to 90% found just once. With 1 base clipped from V and 2 bases from J, the junction kept 2 bases outside the gene matches. CDR3 length equals 14 residues. Germline V gene sequence: CDR1 SGHTA, CDR2 FQGNSA. In this sample, this clone turned up once. Clinical history as reported by participants underpinned cohort assignment. The specimen was PBMCs or T cells enriched from blood (not recorded which). The chain employs TRBV7-2 and TRBJ2-7, with 7 bases lining up with TRBD1. The receptor comes from a man aged 30-40 years who had recovered from COVID-19. The CDR3 coding sequence is TGTGCCAGCAGCTTAGACAGGGGAGCCTACGAGCAGTACTTC. Amino acids: CASSLDRGAYEQYF.